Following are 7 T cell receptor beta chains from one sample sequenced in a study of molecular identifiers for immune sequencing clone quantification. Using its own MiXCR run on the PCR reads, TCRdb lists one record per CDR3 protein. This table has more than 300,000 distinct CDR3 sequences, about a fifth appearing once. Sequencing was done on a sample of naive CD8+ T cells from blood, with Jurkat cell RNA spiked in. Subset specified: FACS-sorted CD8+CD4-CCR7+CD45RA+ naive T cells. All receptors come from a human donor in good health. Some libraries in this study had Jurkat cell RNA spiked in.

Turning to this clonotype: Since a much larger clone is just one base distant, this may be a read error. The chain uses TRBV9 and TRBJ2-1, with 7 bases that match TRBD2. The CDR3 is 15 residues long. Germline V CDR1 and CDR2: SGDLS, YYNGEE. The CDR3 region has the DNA TGTGCCAGCAGCCCGCCGCTAGCGGCCCTCAATGGGCAGTTCTTC. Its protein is CASSPPLAALNGQFF.

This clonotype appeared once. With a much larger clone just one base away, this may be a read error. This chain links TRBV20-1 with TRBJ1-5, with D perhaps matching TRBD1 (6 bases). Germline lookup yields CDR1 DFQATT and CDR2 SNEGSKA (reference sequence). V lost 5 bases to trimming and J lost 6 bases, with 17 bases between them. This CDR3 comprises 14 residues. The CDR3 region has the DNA TGCAGTGCTCGCCGGCGGGACATAAGTCAGCCCCAGCATTTT. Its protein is CSARRRDISQPQHF.

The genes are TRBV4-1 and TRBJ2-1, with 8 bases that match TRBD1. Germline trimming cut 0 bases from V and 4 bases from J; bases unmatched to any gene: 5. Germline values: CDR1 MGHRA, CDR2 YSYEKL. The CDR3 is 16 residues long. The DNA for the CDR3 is TGCGCCAGCAGCCAAGATCGGACAGGGATTTACAATGAGCAGTTCTTC. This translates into CASSQDRTGIYNEQFF.

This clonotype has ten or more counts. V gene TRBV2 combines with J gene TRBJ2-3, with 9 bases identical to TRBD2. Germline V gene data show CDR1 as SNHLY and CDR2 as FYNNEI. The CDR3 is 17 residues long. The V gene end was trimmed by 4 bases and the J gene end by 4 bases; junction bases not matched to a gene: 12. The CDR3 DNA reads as TGTGCCAGCAGTGTACCTAGCGGGGAGAATGTGGCAGATACGCAGTATTTT. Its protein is CASSVPSGENVADTQYF.

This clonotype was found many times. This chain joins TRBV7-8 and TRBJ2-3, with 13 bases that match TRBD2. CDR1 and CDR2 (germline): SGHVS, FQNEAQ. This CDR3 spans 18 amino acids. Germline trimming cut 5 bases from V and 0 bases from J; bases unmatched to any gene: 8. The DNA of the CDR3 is TGTGCCAGCAGCGATAGACTAGCGGGAGGTCCCAGCACAGATACGCAGTATTTT. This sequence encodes CASSDRLAGGPSTDTQYF.

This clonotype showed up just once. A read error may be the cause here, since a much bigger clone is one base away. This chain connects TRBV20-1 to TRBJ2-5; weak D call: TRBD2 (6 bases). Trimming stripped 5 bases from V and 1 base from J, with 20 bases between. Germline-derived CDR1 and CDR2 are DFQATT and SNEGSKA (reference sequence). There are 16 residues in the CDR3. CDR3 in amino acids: CSAASLLAVVQETQYF. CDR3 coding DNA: TGCAGTGCTGCAAGCCTGTTAGCGGTGGTCCAAGAGACCCAGTACTTC.

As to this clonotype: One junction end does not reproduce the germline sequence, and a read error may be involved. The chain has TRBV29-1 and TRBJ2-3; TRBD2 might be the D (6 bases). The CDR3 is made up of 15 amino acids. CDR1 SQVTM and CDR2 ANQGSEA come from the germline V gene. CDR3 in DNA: TGCGGCGTTGAAGGGCGGGGATGGAGCACAGATACGCAGTATTTT. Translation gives CGVEGRGWSTDTQYF.